This TCR beta chain derives from a study of early T cells in non-severe SARS-CoV-2 infection. The CDR3 spans 12 residues. CDR1 is MGHRA, CDR2 YSYEKL, per germline. Trimming took off 0 bases at V and 8 bases at J, with 6 bases between the two ends. TCRdb reprocessed the 5' RACE reads with MiXCR, giving one entry per CDR3 protein. Among some 66,000 distinct CDR3 sequences listed, roughly an eighth were seen once. This clonotype showed up many times. The TCR was taken from an adult who was a healthcare worker with PCR-confirmed SARS-CoV-2 infection or an uninfected control (not recorded which). This chain joins TRBV4-1 and TRBJ2-3; D call uncertain. Source material: whole blood. CDR3 sequence: CASSQDVRTQYF. The CDR3 bases are TGCGCCAGCAGCCAAGATGTGCGTACGCAGTATTTT.